This TCR beta chain was sequenced for a study of blood T cell repertoires in COVID-19. Germline CDR1 is SEHNR and CDR2 is FQNEAQ (reference sequence). The V and J ends lost 2 bases and 10 bases respectively, with 12 bases between them. The CDR3 covers 14 residues. Generated by immunoSEQ multiplex PCR, the TCRdb table keeps only in-frame clones and is missing some. Of under 45,000 clones listed, around 81% are singletons. This clone came up a few times. Sequencing was carried out using peripheral blood. The origin of this receptor is a man in his fifties with active COVID-19. The rearrangement joins TRBV7-9 to TRBJ1-6; the D is unclear. The CDR3 nucleotides are TGTGCCAGCAGCTTATGGAGTCGGGAATCACCCCTCCACTTT. This encodes CASSLWSRESPLHF.